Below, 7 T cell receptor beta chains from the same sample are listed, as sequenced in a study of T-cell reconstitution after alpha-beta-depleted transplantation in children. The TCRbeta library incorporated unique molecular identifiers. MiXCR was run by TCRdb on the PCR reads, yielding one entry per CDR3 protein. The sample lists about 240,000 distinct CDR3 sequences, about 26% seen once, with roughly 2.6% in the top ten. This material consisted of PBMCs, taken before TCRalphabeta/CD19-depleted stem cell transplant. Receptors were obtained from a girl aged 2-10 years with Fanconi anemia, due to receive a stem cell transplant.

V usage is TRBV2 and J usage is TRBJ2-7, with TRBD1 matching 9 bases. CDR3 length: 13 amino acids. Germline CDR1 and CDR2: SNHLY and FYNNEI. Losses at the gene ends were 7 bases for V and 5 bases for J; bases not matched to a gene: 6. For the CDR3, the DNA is TGTGCCAGCACCCTGGACAGGGGCGACGAGCAGTACTTC. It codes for CASTLDRGDEQYF.

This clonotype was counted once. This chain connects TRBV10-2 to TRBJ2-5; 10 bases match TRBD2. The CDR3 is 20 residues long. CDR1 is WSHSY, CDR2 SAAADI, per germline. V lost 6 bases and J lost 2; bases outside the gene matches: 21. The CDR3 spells CASRSRVQRGGFVHQETQYF. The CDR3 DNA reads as TGCGCCAGCAGATCCCGGGTCCAGCGGGGGGGCTTCGTGCATCAAGAGACCCAGTACTTC.

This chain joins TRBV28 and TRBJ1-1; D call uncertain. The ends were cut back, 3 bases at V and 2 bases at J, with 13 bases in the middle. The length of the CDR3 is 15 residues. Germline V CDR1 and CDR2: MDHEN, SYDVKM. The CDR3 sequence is CASSFSLDLNTEAFF. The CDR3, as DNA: TGTGCCAGCAGTTTTAGTCTGGATCTTAACACTGAAGCTTTCTTT.

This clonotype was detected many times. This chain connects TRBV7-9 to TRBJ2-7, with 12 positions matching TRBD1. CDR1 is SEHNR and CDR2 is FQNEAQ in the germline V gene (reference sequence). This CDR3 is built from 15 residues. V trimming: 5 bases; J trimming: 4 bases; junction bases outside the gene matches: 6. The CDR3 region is CASSPRDRGLYEQYF. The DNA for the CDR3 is TGTGCCAGCAGCCCCCGGGACAGGGGGCTATACGAGCAGTACTTC.

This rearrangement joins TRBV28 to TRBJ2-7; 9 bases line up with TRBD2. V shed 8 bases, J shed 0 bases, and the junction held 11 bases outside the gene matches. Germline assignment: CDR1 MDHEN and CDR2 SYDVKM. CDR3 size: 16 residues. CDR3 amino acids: CASSPIQRGVSYEQYF. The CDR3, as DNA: TGTGCCAGCTCACCAATCCAGCGGGGGGTCTCCTACGAGCAGTACTTC. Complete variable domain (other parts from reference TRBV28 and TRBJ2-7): DVKVTQSSRYLVKRTGEKVFLECVQDMDHENMFWYRQDPGLGLRLIYFSYDVKMKEKGDIPEGYSVSREKKERFSLILESASTNQTSMYLCASSPIQRGVSYEQYFGPGTRLTVT.

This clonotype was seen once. CDR3 DNA: TGCAGCGTTTACATTAGAACCCGGGACAGGTACTACAATGAGCAGTTCTTC. Its protein is CSVYIRTRDRYYNEQFF. The rearrangement joins TRBV29-1 to TRBJ2-1; 8 bases are shared with TRBD1. The CDR3 is 17 amino acids. Germline CDR1 is SQVTM and CDR2 is ANQGSEA. The V and J ends lost 5 bases and 3 bases, in that order; junction bases with no gene match: 15.

The CDR3 reads CSARTTGVGTQYF. The CDR3 bases are TGCAGTGCTAGGACGACAGGGGTTGGGACCCAGTACTTC. The chain is built from TRBV20-1 and TRBJ2-5; 8 bases line up with TRBD1. J lost 7 bases, V lost 3 bases, and 7 bases had no gene match. CDR3 size: 13 residues. Germline-derived CDR1 and CDR2 are DFQATT and SNEGSKA (reference sequence).